This paragraph reports one T cell receptor beta chain. This CDR3 contains 15 residues. Germline-derived CDR1 and CDR2 are ENHRY and SYGVKD. V lost 7 bases to trimming and J lost 4 bases, with 16 bases between them. The data belong to a study of blood T cell repertoires in COVID-19. Study as a whole: The samples span acute and convalescent COVID-19 from the United States, Italy and Spain. Nucleic acid was either cDNA or gDNA, and it came from T cells, B-cell-depleted T cells, or PBMCs.

This study enrolled people aged about 18 to 90 from 24 US geographic areas. The method was immunoSEQ multiplex PCR; TCRdb's version includes in-frame clones alone and lacks a portion of them. The sample has more than 200,000 clones, around 82% seen once. The sequencing input was PBMCs or T cells enriched from blood (not recorded which). This TCR came from a man aged 30-40 years with acute COVID-19. The V call is TRBV10-3, the J call TRBJ1-4; possibly TRBD1 for D (6 bases). Here the CDR3 DNA reads TGTGCCATCACTTCGTCGACAGGCCGTAATGAAAAACTGTTTTTT. Encoded protein: CAITSSTGRNEKLFF.